This entry lists 30 T cell receptor beta chains sequenced from one sample in a study of T-cell memory formation after mild COVID-19. TCRdb re-called the 5' RACE reads through MiXCR, storing one row per CDR3 protein. The sample lists around 370,000 distinct CDR3 sequences, roughly 21% occurring once. Input material: PBMCs or a T cell subset sorted from them (not recorded which). These receptors all stem from an adult woman who had mild COVID-19 (a few samples of this study predate the infection). Cell type and time point are not known.

The V call is TRBV12-3 or TRBV12-4, the J call TRBJ2-7, with D unclear. The CDR3 runs 15 residues. The V gene lost 6 bases and the J gene lost 2 bases, with 17 bases spanning the gap. CDR3 coding DNA: TGTGCCAGCAGCCGTGGAGAAACTGTAGCCTACGAGCAGTACTTC. Encoded protein: CASSRGETVAYEQYF.

The chain has TRBV9 and TRBJ1-2; the D is unclear. The V gene's germline CDR1 is SGDLS and CDR2 YYNGEE. This CDR3 is built from 17 residues. Trimming left V 0 bases short and J 3 bases short, with 18 bases between. This CDR3 reads CASSVATRAEVHYGYTF. The DNA for the CDR3 is TGTGCCAGCAGCGTAGCTACACGGGCAGAGGTCCACTATGGCTACACCTTC.

This rearrangement joins TRBV4-2 to TRBJ1-1, with 11 bases lining up with TRBD1. CDR3 length: 18 residues. V dropped 0 bases and J dropped 0; count of bases not matched to a gene: 6. The germline V gene has CDR1 LGHNA and CDR2 YNFKEQ. CDR3 loop: CASSQDWDRGIMNTEAFF. The CDR3 DNA is TGTGCCAGCAGCCAAGATTGGGACAGGGGGATCATGAACACTGAAGCTTTCTTT.

Ten or more counts support this clonotype. The V and J genes are TRBV3-1 and TRBJ1-2; TRBD1 might be the D (6 bases). Germline-derived CDR1 and CDR2 are LGHDT and YNNKEL (reference sequence). CDR3 length: 15 residues. Trimming removed 3 bases from V and 1 base from J, with 12 bases in between. The CDR3 region is CASSHGDTRNYGYTF. The CDR3 DNA reads TGTGCCAGCAGCCATGGGGACACCCGTAACTATGGCTACACCTTC.

This sequence joins TRBV2 and TRBJ2-7, with 7 nucleotides matching TRBD1. In germline, CDR1 is SNHLY, CDR2 FYNNEI. CDR3 length: 16 amino acids. V was clipped by 2 bases and J by 3 bases; unmatched bases: 10. CDR3 bases: TGTGCCAGCAGTGAAAGTTGGGACAGCAGTAACTACGAGCAGTACTTC. It encodes CASSESWDSSNYEQYF.

Concerning this clonotype itself: This CDR3 is missing its conserved last phenylalanine or tryptophan, likely due to a read error. This chain connects TRBV6-2 or TRBV6-3 to TRBJ2-1; 15 positions match TRBD2. This CDR3 has 20 amino acids. V gave up 6 bases and J gave up 8 bases; unmatched junction bases: 20. CDR1 and CDR2 (germline): MNHEY, SVGEGT. For the CDR3, the DNA is TGTGCCAGCAGCTACCCCATGGGACTAGCGGGAGGCCCGGGGCCCCATGAGCAGTTCCTC. Translating it yields CASSYPMGLAGGPGPHEQFL.

The V and J genes are TRBV29-1 and TRBJ2-5, with D uncertain. V was shortened by 3 bases and J by 5 bases, with 10 bases between the two germline ends. This CDR3 spans 12 amino acids. CDR1 is SQVTM and CDR2 is ANQGSEA in the germline V gene. The CDR3 region is CSVEVQSETQYF. The DNA for the CDR3 is TGCAGCGTTGAGGTGCAATCGGAGACCCAGTACTTC.

The chain has TRBV2 and TRBJ1-3; no definite D call. V was trimmed by 4 bases and J by 0 bases, leaving 10 bases between them. CDR1 is SNHLY, CDR2 FYNNEI, per germline. This CDR3 comprises 15 residues. The CDR3 is CASSVEPISGNTIYF. In nucleotides, the CDR3 is TGTGCCAGCAGTGTAGAACCGATCTCTGGAAACACCATATATTTT.

The gene calls are TRBV30 and TRBJ1-5; D not certain. The CDR3 sequence is 13 residues long. V dropped 0 bases and J dropped 4 bases, with 7 bases sitting between them. Germline V lookup: CDR1 GTSNPN, CDR2 SVGIG (reference sequence). The CDR3 is CAWSVGENQPQHF. The CDR3, as DNA: TGTGCCTGGAGTGTCGGGGAAAATCAGCCCCAGCATTTT. The entire variable domain, with the rest obtained from reference TRBV30 and TRBJ1-5, is as follows: SQTIHQWPATLVQPVGSPLSLECTVEGTSNPNLYWYRQAAGRGLQLLFYSVGIGQISSEVPQNLSASRPQDRQFILSSKKLLLSDSGFYLCAWSVGENQPQHFGDGTRLSIL.

The chain carries TRBV6-5 and TRBJ2-3, with 7 bases aligning to TRBD1. Germline V gene data show CDR1 as MNHEY and CDR2 as SVGAGI. This CDR3 comprises 15 residues. The trim removed 2 bases at V and 1 base at J, leaving 3 bases unmatched. The CDR3 DNA is TGTGCCAGCAGTTACCGGACAGGCGGCACAGATACGCAGTATTTT. This translates into CASSYRTGGTDTQYF.

The chain couples TRBV12-3 or TRBV12-4 to TRBJ2-7; 8 nucleotides agree with TRBD2. This CDR3 is built from 14 residues. J gave up 0 bases and V 5 bases, and 3 bases lay outside the gene matches. The CDR3 spells CASSPAGASYEQYF. Here the CDR3 DNA reads TGTGCCAGCAGTCCAGCGGGGGCCTCCTACGAGCAGTACTTC.

The chain combines TRBV29-1 with TRBJ2-5, with D tentatively TRBD2 (5 bases). In germline, CDR1 is SQVTM, CDR2 ANQGSEA. V lost 6 bases, J lost 1 base, and 18 bases lay in between. The CDR3 extends over 15 amino acids. The CDR3 nucleotides are TGCAGCGTCCCGAGCCCCGAGCGGATCCAAGAGACCCAGTACTTC. Its protein product is CSVPSPERIQETQYF.

The gene calls are TRBV9 and TRBJ1-3; D not resolved. Trimming removed 0 bases from V and 2 bases from J, with 9 bases in between. This CDR3 has 15 amino acids. From germline, CDR1 is SGDLS and CDR2 YYNGEE. CDR3 bases: TGTGCCAGCAGCGTAGATGGGGATCCTGGAAACACCATATATTTT. It is translated as CASSVDGDPGNTIYF.

The chain links TRBV7-3 to TRBJ2-7; D is perhaps TRBD1 (5 bases). The CDR3 runs 15 residues. CDR1 is SGHTA, CDR2 FQGTGA, per germline. V lost 3 bases, J lost 1 base, and 13 bases lay in between. CDR3 DNA: TGTGCCAGCAGCTTGGTCAGGGAAGGTTCCTACGAGCAGTACTTC. Its translation is CASSLVREGSYEQYF.

Here the CDR3 DNA reads TGTGCCAGCAGTACTACTCCCGGGACCGGGAACATTCAGTACTTC. Translated, it gives CASSTTPGTGNIQYF. The chain joins TRBV6-2 or TRBV6-3 to TRBJ2-4, with D perhaps given as TRBD1 or TRBD2 (5 bases each). The CDR3 length is 15 residues. V shed 5 bases and J shed 7 bases, with 18 bases lying between them. Germline lookup yields CDR1 MNHEY and CDR2 SVGEGT.

The rearrangement joins TRBV3-1 to TRBJ1-1, with D tentatively TRBD1 (6 bases). The CDR3 is 13 residues long. V gave up 1 base and J gave up 11 bases, with 14 bases separating them. Germline loops: CDR1 LGHDT, CDR2 YNNKEL (reference sequence). The chain's CDR3 is CASSQGRGQGAFF. The CDR3 DNA is TGTGCCAGCAGCCAAGGGAGAGGGCAGGGGGCTTTCTTT.

The V call is TRBV4-2, the J call TRBJ1-2, with TRBD1 matching over 9 bases. The CDR3 is 16 amino acids. V lost 4 bases, J lost 6 bases, and 12 bases stayed unmatched. CDR1 and CDR2 (germline): LGHNA, YNFKEQ. CDR3 residues: CASSPFLGQGLDGYTF. For the CDR3, the DNA is TGTGCCAGCAGCCCTTTTTTGGGACAGGGTCTAGATGGCTACACCTTC.

The chain employs TRBV15 and TRBJ2-1; 13 bases match TRBD2. V dropped 0 bases and J dropped 3; count of bases not matched to a gene: 8. From germline, CDR1 is LNHNV and CDR2 YYDKDF (reference sequence). The CDR3 spans 19 residues. The CDR3 DNA reads as TGTGCCACCAGCAGAGAAGGGACTAGCGGGGCCCAGGTCTACAATGAGCAGTTCTTC. This gives the protein CATSREGTSGAQVYNEQFF.

This clonotype was observed a few times. The V and J genes are TRBV5-1 and TRBJ1-1; D is possibly TRBD1 (5 bases). CDR3 length equals 17 residues. The germline gives CDR1 SGHRS, CDR2 YFSETQ. V lost 0 bases and J lost 5, with 20 bases in between. The DNA of the CDR3 is TGCGCCAGCAGCTTGGCCGGGGCAGGGAAGGGGAAGACTGAAGCTTTCTTT. Protein product: CASSLAGAGKGKTEAFF. Looking up the rest from reference TRBV5-1 and TRBJ1-1 gives the full variable domain: KAGVTQTPRYLIKTRGQQVTLSCSPISGHRSVSWYQQTPGQGLQFLFEYFSETQRNKGNFPGRFSGRQFSNSRSEMNVSTLELGDSALYLCASSLAGAGKGKTEAFFGQGTRLTVV.

This clonotype was observed at least ten times. The CDR3 here is CASSQITDTQYF. The CDR3 bases are TGTGCCAGCAGCCAGATCACAGATACGCAGTATTTT. The rearrangement joins TRBV7-2 to TRBJ2-3; D remains ambiguous. The germline gives CDR1 SGHTA, CDR2 FQGNSA. The CDR3 totals 12 residues. Between the trimmed V and J ends, which lost 5 bases and 2 bases, there was a span of 5 bases.

This clonotype was seen a few times. The chain couples TRBV29-1 to TRBJ2-1, with 9 bases lining up with TRBD2. The V gene's germline CDR1 is SQVTM and CDR2 ANQGSEA. V dropped 4 bases and J dropped 7; count of bases not matched to a gene: 14. This CDR3 is 16 amino acids long. CDR3 DNA sequence: TGCAGCGTTGCCGGGACAGTGGGGACTAGCTGGAATGAGCAGTTCTTC. Protein sequence: CSVAGTVGTSWNEQFF.

Remarks on this clonotype: One junction end does not reproduce the germline sequence, and a read error may be involved. The chain couples TRBV7-8 to TRBJ2-3; 11 bases are shared with TRBD2. The germline V gene has CDR1 SGHVS and CDR2 FQNEAQ. This CDR3 contains 12 residues. The CDR3: CASSLRLAGTVF. DNA for the CDR3: TGTGCCAGCAGCTTACGACTAGCGGGAACCGTTTTT.

The chain has TRBV6-5 and TRBJ2-1; perhaps TRBD2 as D (6 bases). Trimming left V 0 bases short and J 0 bases short, with 9 bases between. The CDR3 has 16 residues. Germline V CDR1 and CDR2: MNHEY, SVGAGI. CDR3 loop: CASSYSEGSSYNEQFF. The CDR3 bases are TGTGCCAGCAGTTACTCGGAGGGTAGCTCCTACAATGAGCAGTTCTTC.

The chain carries TRBV27 and TRBJ2-4; D ambiguous. Trimming took 6 bases from V and 8 from J, leaving 14 bases between them. The germline CDR1 and CDR2 sequences are MNHEY and SMNVEV (reference sequence). This CDR3 is built from 13 residues. DNA of the CDR3: TGTGCCAGCAGGGTTTGGGGAAACGACATTCAGTACTTC. It translates to CASRVWGNDIQYF.

This clonotype turned up a few times. The gene calls are TRBV9 and TRBJ1-1; TRBD1 is a possible D gene (5 bases). V was clipped by 0 bases and J by 0 bases, with 15 bases between them. In germline, CDR1 is SGDLS, CDR2 YYNGEE. The CDR3 length is 17 residues. The CDR3 loop reads CASSVDPLPGVNTEAFF. DNA for the CDR3: TGTGCCAGCAGCGTAGATCCCCTTCCGGGGGTGAACACTGAAGCTTTCTTT. The full variable domain, with the rest looked up from reference TRBV9 and TRBJ1-1, is DSGVTQTPKHLITATGQRVTLRCSPRSGDLSVYWYQQSLDQGLQFLIQYYNGEERAKGNILERFSAQQFPDLHSELNLSSLELGDSALYFCASSVDPLPGVNTEAFFGQGTRLTVV.

This clonotype was picked up a small number of times. The genes are TRBV29-1 and TRBJ1-1; tentative D call: TRBD1 (5 bases). This CDR3 has 13 residues. The germline gives CDR1 SQVTM, CDR2 ANQGSEA. Trimming took 3 bases from V and 0 from J, leaving 8 bases between them. The CDR3 is CSVDGGMNTEAFF. CDR3 bases: TGCAGCGTTGATGGGGGGATGAACACTGAAGCTTTCTTT.

This clonotype was seen only a few times. The V gene is TRBV21-1, the J gene TRBJ2-3; the table's D gene call, TRBD1, was not cross checked with the DNA. TRBV21-1 is given as a pseudogene. This CDR3 comprises 19 residues. CDR3 loop: CASSKGSVGTGVSTDTQYF. CDR3 nucleotides: TGTGCCAGCAGCAAAGGCTCCGTAGGGACAGGCGTGAGCACAGATACGCAGTATTTT.

In its sample, this clonotype was seen a few times. V is TRBV25-1 and J is TRBJ2-5; D remains unclear. The CDR3 covers 13 residues. V was cut by 7 bases and J by 5 bases, with 14 bases left in between. Germline V gene sequence: CDR1 MGHDK, CDR2 SYGVNS. In DNA, the CDR3 is TGTGCCAGCACCCGGAGCCGGATGGAGACCCAGTACTTC. Protein: CASTRSRMETQYF.

The table lists this clonotype with a few counts. The chain joins TRBV5-1 to TRBJ2-2; 9 bases align to TRBD1. The V and J ends lost 0 bases and 5 bases, in that order; junction bases with no gene match: 5. Germline V gene lookup returns CDR1 SGHRS and CDR2 YFSETQ. This CDR3 has 16 amino acids. DNA for the CDR3: TGCGCCAGCAGCTTGGTCCTCGGGACAGGGACCGGGGAGCTGTTTTTT. It codes for CASSLVLGTGTGELFF.

This clonotype was counted between two and nine times. The chain couples TRBV7-9 to TRBJ2-7, with D possibly TRBD2 on 6 matching bases. The germline gives CDR1 SEHNR, CDR2 FQNEAQ (reference sequence). The CDR3 covers 16 residues. V lost 5 bases to trimming and J lost 4 bases, with 21 bases between them. The CDR3 reads CASSLILGTGTYEQYF. In nucleotides, the CDR3 is TGTGCCAGCAGCCTCATACTCGGGACGGGGACTTACGAGCAGTACTTC. The variable domain in full, completed from reference TRBV7-9 and TRBJ2-7, reads DTGVSQNPRHKITKRGQNVTFRCDPISEHNRLYWYRQTLGQGPEFLTYFQNEAQLEKSRLLSDRFSAERPKGSFSTLEIQRTEQGDSAMYLCASSLILGTGTYEQYFGPGTRLTVT.